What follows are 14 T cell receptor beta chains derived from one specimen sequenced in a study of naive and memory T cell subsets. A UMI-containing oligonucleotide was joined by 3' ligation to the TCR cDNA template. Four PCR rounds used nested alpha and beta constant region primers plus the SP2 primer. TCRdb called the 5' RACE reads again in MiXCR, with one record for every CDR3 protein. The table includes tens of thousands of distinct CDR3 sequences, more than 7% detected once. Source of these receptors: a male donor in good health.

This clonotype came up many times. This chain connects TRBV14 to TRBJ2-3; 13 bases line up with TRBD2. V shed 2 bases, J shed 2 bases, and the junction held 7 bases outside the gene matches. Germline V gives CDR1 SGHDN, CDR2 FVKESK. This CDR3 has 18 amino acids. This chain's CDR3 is CASSQILAGGRTTDTQYF. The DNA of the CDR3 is TGTGCCAGCAGCCAAATACTAGCGGGAGGGCGAACCACAGATACGCAGTATTTT.

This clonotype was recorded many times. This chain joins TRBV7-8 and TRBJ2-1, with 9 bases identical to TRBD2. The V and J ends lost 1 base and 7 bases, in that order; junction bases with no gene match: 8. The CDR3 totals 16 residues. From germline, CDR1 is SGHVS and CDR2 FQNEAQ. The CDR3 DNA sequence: TGTGCCAGCAGCTTAGAGAGCGGGGGGACGCGAAATGAGCAGTTCTTC. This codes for CASSLESGGTRNEQFF.

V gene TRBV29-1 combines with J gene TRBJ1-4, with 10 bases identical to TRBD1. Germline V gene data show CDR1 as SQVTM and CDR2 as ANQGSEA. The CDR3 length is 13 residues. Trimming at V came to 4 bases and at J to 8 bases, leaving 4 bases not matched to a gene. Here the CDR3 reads CSVADRGKEKLFF. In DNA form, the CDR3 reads TGCAGCGTTGCGGACAGGGGGAAAGAAAAACTGTTTTTT. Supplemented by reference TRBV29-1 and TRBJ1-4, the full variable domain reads SAVISQKPSRDICQRGTSLTIQCQVDSQVTMMFWYRQQPGQSLTLIATANQGSEATYESGFVIDKFPISRPNLTFSTLTVSNMSPEDSSIYLCSVADRGKEKLFFGSGTQLSVL.

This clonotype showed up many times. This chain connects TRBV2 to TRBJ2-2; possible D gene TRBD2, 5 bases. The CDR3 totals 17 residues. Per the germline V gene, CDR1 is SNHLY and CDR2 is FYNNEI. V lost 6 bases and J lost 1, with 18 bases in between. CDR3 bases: TGTGCCAGCAGGGCTAGCTCCTCCTCGAAGAACACCGGGGAGCTGTTTTTT. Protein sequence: CASRASSSSKNTGELFF. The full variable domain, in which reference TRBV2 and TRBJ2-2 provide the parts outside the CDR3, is EPEVTQTPSHQVTQMGQEVILRCVPISNHLYFYWYRQILGQKVEFLVSFYNNEISEKSEIFDDQFSVERPDGSNFTLKIRSTKLEDSAMYFCASRASSSSKNTGELFFGEGSRLTVL.

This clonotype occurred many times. DNA of the CDR3: TGCGCCAGCAGCCGGGACCTTAATGAAAAACTGTTTTTT. As protein: CASSRDLNEKLFF. The chain links TRBV5-1 to TRBJ1-4, with D possibly TRBD1 on 5 matching bases. The CDR3 covers 13 residues. Germline V gene lookup returns CDR1 SGHRS and CDR2 YFSETQ. V lost 4 bases and J 4 bases, leaving 8 bases between the germline ends. Looking up the rest from reference TRBV5-1 and TRBJ1-4 gives the full variable domain: KAGVTQTPRYLIKTRGQQVTLSCSPISGHRSVSWYQQTPGQGLQFLFEYFSETQRNKGNFPGRFSGRQFSNSRSEMNVSTLELGDSALYLCASSRDLNEKLFFGSGTQLSVL.

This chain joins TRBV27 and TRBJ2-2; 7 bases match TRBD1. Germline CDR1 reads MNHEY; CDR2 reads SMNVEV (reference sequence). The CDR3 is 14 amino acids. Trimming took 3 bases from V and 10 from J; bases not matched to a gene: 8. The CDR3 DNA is TGTGCCAGCAGTTTCTATGACAGGGCGGCGGAGCTGTTTTTT. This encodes CASSFYDRAAELFF.

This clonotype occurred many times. CDR3 DNA: TGCGCCAGCAGCTTTCCAGGGTCCTACAATGAGCAGTTCTTC. Amino acid sequence: CASSFPGSYNEQFF. This sequence joins TRBV5-1 and TRBJ2-1, with TRBD1 as a possible D gene (5 bases). CDR3 length: 14 residues. V lost 2 bases to trimming and J lost 1 base, with 7 bases between them. Per germline, CDR1 SGHRS and CDR2 YFSETQ.

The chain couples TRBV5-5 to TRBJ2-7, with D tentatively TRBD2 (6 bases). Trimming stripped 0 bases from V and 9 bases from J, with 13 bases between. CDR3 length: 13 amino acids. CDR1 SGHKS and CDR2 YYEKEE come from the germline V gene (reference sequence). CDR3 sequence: CASSLEPHGRQYF. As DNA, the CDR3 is TGTGCCAGCAGCTTGGAACCCCACGGGAGGCAGTACTTC. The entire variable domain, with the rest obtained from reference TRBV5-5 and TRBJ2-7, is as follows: DAGVTQSPTHLIKTRGQQVTLRCSPISGHKSVSWYQQVLGQGPQFIFQYYEKEERGRGNFPDRFSARQFPNYSSELNVNALLLGDSALYLCASSLEPHGRQYFGPGTRLTVT.

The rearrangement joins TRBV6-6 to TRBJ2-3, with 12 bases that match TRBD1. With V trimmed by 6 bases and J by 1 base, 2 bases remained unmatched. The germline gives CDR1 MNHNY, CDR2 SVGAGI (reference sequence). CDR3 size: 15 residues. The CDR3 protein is CASRRDRGRTDTQYF. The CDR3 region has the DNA TGTGCCAGCAGAAGGGACAGGGGGCGCACAGATACGCAGTATTTT.

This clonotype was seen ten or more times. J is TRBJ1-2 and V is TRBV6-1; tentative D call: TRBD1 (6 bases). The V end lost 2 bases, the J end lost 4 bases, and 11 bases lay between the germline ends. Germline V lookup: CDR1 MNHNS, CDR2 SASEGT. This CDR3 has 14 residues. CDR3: CASSESRQVYGYTF. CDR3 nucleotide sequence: TGTGCCAGCAGTGAATCCCGACAGGTCTATGGCTACACCTTC.

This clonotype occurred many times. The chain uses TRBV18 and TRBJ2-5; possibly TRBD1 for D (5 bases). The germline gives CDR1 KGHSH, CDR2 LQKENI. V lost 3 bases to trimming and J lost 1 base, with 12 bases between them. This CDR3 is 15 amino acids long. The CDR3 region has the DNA TGTGCCAGCTCACCTAGAACAGGCCTCCAAGAGACCCAGTACTTC. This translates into CASSPRTGLQETQYF. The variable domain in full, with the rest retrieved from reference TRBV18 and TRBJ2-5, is NAGVMQNPRHLVRRRGQEARLRCSPMKGHSHVYWYRQLPEEGLKFMVYLQKENIIDESGMPKERFSAEFPKEGPSILRIQQVVRGDSAAYFCASSPRTGLQETQYFGPGTRLLVL.

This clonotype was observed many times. This CDR3 is CASSPGREQFF. DNA for the CDR3: TGTGCCAGCAGTCCGGGTCGTGAGCAGTTCTTC. V usage is TRBV12-3 or TRBV12-4 and J usage is TRBJ2-1; D is uncertain. This CDR3 region has 11 residues. V was shortened by 5 bases and J by 9 bases, with 8 bases between the two germline ends.

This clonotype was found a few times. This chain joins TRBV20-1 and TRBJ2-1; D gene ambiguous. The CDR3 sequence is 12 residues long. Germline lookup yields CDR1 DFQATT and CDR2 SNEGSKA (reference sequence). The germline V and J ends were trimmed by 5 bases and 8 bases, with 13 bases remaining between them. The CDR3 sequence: CSAGWTNDEQFF. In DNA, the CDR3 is TGCAGTGCTGGCTGGACCAACGATGAGCAGTTCTTC.

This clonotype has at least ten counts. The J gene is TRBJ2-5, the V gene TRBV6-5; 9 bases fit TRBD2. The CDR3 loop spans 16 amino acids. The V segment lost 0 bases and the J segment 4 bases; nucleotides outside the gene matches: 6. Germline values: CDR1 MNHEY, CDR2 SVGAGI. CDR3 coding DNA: TGTGCCAGCAGTTACTCGAGCGGGGGGCATGGAGAGACCCAGTACTTC. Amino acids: CASSYSSGGHGETQYF.